This T cell receptor (beta chain) comes out of a study of T cell changes during pregnancy in multiple sclerosis. TCRdb's copy holds only in-frame clones and misses some; the assay was immunoSEQ multiplex PCR. The sample contains more than 65,000 clones, 80% to 90% of which appear only once. V lost 5 bases, J lost 4 bases, and 7 bases stayed unmatched. Germline CDR1 is SGHTA and CDR2 is FQGTGA. This CDR3 spans 15 amino acids. Sequenced here: peripheral blood, sampled before pregnancy. The clonotype comes from a female donor with multiple sclerosis, enrolled in a pregnancy study. The chain has TRBV7-3 and TRBJ2-3; 9 bases are a match to TRBD2. For the CDR3, the DNA is TGTGCCAGCAGCACCGGACTAGCGCGACCAGATACGCAGTATTTT. This codes for CASSTGLARPDTQYF.